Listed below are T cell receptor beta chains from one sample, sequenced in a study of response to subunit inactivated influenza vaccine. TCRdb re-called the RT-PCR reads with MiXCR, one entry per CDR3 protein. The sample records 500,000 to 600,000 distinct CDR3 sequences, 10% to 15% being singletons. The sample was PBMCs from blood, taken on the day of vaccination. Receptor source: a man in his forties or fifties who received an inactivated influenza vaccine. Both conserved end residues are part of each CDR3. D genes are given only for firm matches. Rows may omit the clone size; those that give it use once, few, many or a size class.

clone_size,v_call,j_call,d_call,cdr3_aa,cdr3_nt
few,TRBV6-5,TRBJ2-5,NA,CASSYSMAYGETQYF,TGTGCCAGCAGTTACTCGATGGCTTATGGAGAGACCCAGTACTTC
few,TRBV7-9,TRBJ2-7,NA,CASERGGEGYEQYF,TGTGCCAGCGAGCGTGGCGGCGAGGGCTACGAGCAGTACTTC
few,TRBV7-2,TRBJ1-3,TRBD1,CASSLQGTGTGNTIYF,TGTGCCAGCAGCCTACAGGGGACAGGGACTGGAAACACCATATATTTT
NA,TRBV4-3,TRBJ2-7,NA,CASSQGEASDYEQYF,TGCGCCAGCAGCCAAGGCGAGGCTAGCGACTACGAGCAGTACTTC
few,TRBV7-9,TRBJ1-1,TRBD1,CASRDREMNTEAFF,TGTGCCAGCAGAGACAGGGAGATGAACACTGAAGCTTTCTTT
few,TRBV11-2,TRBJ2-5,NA,CASSLRARRGWVETQYF,TGTGCCAGCAGCTTAAGAGCCAGGCGGGGCTGGGTAGAGACCCAGTACTTC
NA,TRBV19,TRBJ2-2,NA,CASSTLAGIGELFF,TGTGCCAGTAGCACCCTCGCTGGGATCGGGGAGCTGTTTTTT
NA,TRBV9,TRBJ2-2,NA,CASSVETSRNTGELFF,TGTGCCAGCAGCGTAGAAACGAGTCGGAACACCGGGGAGCTGTTTTTT
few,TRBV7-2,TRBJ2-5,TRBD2,CASSFKTSGVGQETQYF,TGTGCCAGCAGCTTCAAGACTAGCGGGGTGGGCCAAGAGACCCAGTACTTC
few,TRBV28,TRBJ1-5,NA,CASSFPGGPGHF,TGTGCCAGCAGTTTTCCAGGTGGTCCTGGGCATTTT
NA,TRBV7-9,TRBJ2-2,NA,CASSSALAFANTGELFF,TGTGCCAGCAGCTCCGCCCTGGCGTTCGCGAACACCGGGGAGCTGTTTTTT
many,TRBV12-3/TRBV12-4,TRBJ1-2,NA,CASSLSPAGYTF,TGTGCCAGCAGTTTAAGTCCTGCAGGCTACACCTTC
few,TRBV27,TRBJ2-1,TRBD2,CASRTSGTYNEQFF,TGTGCCAGCAGAACTAGCGGGACCTACAATGAGCAGTTCTTC
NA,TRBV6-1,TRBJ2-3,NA,CASSDRLFGGSTDTQYF,TGTGCCAGCAGTGACCGGCTTTTTGGGGGGAGCACAGATACGCAGTATTTT
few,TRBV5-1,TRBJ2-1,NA,CASSFRLDRRDEQFF,TGCGCCAGCAGCTTCCGACTAGATCGTCGGGATGAGCAGTTCTTC
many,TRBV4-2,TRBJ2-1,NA,CASSQGTVTYNEQFF,TGTGCCAGCAGCCAAGGGACTGTTACCTACAATGAGCAGTTCTTC